Listed here are 16 T cell receptor beta chains from one sample, sequenced in a study of blood T cells in healthy people across ages. Together with a sample-barcoded 5' primer, a J-beta primer mix was included in a second PCR lasting about 6 to 11 cycles. TCRdb fed the 5' RACE reads into MiXCR, producing one record per CDR3 protein. The data hold over a million distinct CDR3 sequences, with under 55% observed a single time. Sequenced: blood. Source of these receptors: a woman aged 55 to 70 in good health.

The chain couples TRBV7-9 to TRBJ2-7; TRBD2 is a possible D gene (6 bases). V was trimmed by 5 bases and J by 1 base, leaving 15 bases between them. The CDR3 is made up of 15 amino acids. Germline loops: CDR1 SEHNR, CDR2 FQNEAQ (reference sequence). This CDR3 is CASSAAGSGSYEQYF. In DNA form, the CDR3 reads TGTGCCAGCAGCGCCGCCGGTAGCGGTTCCTACGAGCAGTACTTC.

This clonotype has just one count. This sequence joins TRBV28 and TRBJ2-7, with TRBD2 as a possible D gene (6 bases). Germline CDR1 MDHEN, CDR2 SYDVKM. The CDR3 runs to 13 residues. Trimming removed 4 bases from V and 6 bases from J, with 13 bases in between. The CDR3 region is CASSSHMGGEQYF. Written as DNA, the CDR3 is TGTGCCAGCAGTTCCCATATGGGGGGCGAGCAGTACTTC.

This clonotype has a single count. The chain employs TRBV20-1 and TRBJ2-7; 7 bases are shared with TRBD2. The germline gives CDR1 DFQATT, CDR2 SNEGSKA (reference sequence). V shed 3 bases, J shed 2 bases, and the junction held 10 bases outside the gene matches. This CDR3 has 15 amino acids. CDR3 DNA: TGCAGTGCTAGGTACGGACGAGCGGGGACCTACGAGCAGTACTTC. Encoded protein: CSARYGRAGTYEQYF.

In its sample, this clonotype was seen a few times. The rearrangement joins TRBV12-3 or TRBV12-4 to TRBJ1-6; D is possibly TRBD1 (6 bases). This CDR3 contains 18 residues. V lost 3 bases, J lost 9 bases, and 24 bases lay in between. DNA of the CDR3: TGTGCCAGCAGTTTGGGTCTTCGGACAAGGGGGAGTGGTTCACCCCTCCACTTT. Its protein product is CASSLGLRTRGSGSPLHF.

This clonotype was detected once. The chain joins TRBV20-1 to TRBJ2-7; 7 nucleotides match TRBD1. With V trimmed by 1 base and J by 4 bases, 4 bases remained unmatched. Germline V gene data show CDR1 as DFQATT and CDR2 as SNEGSKA (reference sequence). The CDR3 is 13 residues long. The CDR3, as DNA: TGCAGTGCTAGAGGGGACAGAAGATACGAGCAGTACTTC. Its translation is CSARGDRRYEQYF.

J is TRBJ2-7 and V is TRBV20-1; D is unclear. The V and J ends lost 6 bases and 4 bases respectively, with 22 bases between them. Germline CDR1 reads DFQATT; CDR2 reads SNEGSKA (reference sequence). The CDR3 covers 15 residues. The CDR3 spells CSAIPPTSNGYEQYF. The CDR3 DNA follows: TGCAGTGCCATCCCTCCGACCAGTAACGGGTACGAGCAGTACTTC.

This clonotype was seen at least ten times. V usage is TRBV15 and J usage is TRBJ2-5; TRBD2 matches 11 bases. Germline CDR1 LNHNV, CDR2 YYDKDF (reference sequence). V was pared by 7 bases and J by 2 bases, with 9 bases of the junction left unmatched. The CDR3 length is 16 residues. CDR3 DNA: TGTGCCACCACCAAAGGACTAGCGGGCCCACAAGAGACCCAGTACTTC. It yields the protein CATTKGLAGPQETQYF.

The J gene is TRBJ1-4, the V gene TRBV11-2; tentatively, D is TRBD1 (6 bases). The CDR3 is made up of 16 amino acids. V lost 1 base and J 3 bases, leaving 12 bases between the germline ends. In germline, CDR1 is SGHAT, CDR2 FQNNGV. The CDR3 loop reads CASSLAPTGPNEKLFF. CDR3 bases: TGTGCCAGCAGCTTAGCCCCGACAGGCCCTAATGAAAAACTGTTTTTT.

The sample holds a few counts of this clonotype. The genes are TRBV5-1 and TRBJ2-7, with 7 positions matching TRBD2. V shed 0 bases and J 3 bases; nucleotides not matched to a gene: 3. The germline CDR1 and CDR2 sequences are SGHRS and YFSETQ. This CDR3 spans 14 amino acids. CDR3 loop: CASSLEGTIYEQYF. In nucleotides, the CDR3 is TGCGCCAGCAGCTTGGAGGGGACTATCTACGAGCAGTACTTC.

This sequence joins TRBV3-1 and TRBJ2-5; D gene unclear. This CDR3 comprises 15 residues. Trimming pared 0 bases from V and 4 bases from J, leaving 12 bases between. CDR1 and CDR2 (germline): LGHDT, YNNKEL (reference sequence). The CDR3, as DNA: TGTGCCAGCAGCCAAGAGGCTAGTTACCGAGAGACCCAGTACTTC. It encodes CASSQEASYRETQYF.

The rearrangement links TRBV2 to TRBJ2-5; 8 bases line up with TRBD2. The last part of the DNA fits TRBJ2-7 better; the J call may be wrong. CDR1 is SNHLY, CDR2 FYNNEI, per germline. CDR3 size: 13 residues. DNA of the CDR3: TGTGCCAGAAGAAGGACTAGCCAGCACGAGCAGTACTTC. This sequence encodes CARRRTSQHEQYF.

This clonotype was counted only a few times. This chain uses TRBV12-3 or TRBV12-4 with TRBJ2-7; 11 nucleotides align to TRBD2. J gave up 0 bases and V 2 bases, and 9 bases lay outside the gene matches. The CDR3 totals 18 residues. The CDR3 sequence is CASSLMGETSGISYEQYF. For the CDR3, the DNA is TGTGCCAGCAGTTTAATGGGGGAGACTAGCGGGATCTCCTACGAGCAGTACTTC.

The chain couples TRBV11-2 to TRBJ2-7; D is uncertain. The germline gives CDR1 SGHAT, CDR2 FQNNGV. Trimming cost V 0 bases and J 9 bases, with 3 bases left between them. CDR3 length: 10 residues. The CDR3 coding sequence is TGTGCCAGCAGCTTAGAAGGGCAGTACTTC. The encoded protein is CASSLEGQYF.

This CDR3 reads CSARDPSTSGNTIYF. CDR3 coding DNA: TGCAGTGCCCGAGATCCCTCGACCTCTGGAAACACCATATATTTT. V and J are TRBV20-1 and TRBJ1-3; D not resolved. Germline V gives CDR1 DFQATT, CDR2 SNEGSKA (reference sequence). The CDR3 contains 15 residues. Trimming shortened V by 6 bases and J by 0 bases, and 15 bases separated the two germline ends.

This clonotype turned up a few times. The junction departs from the called germline gene at one end, perhaps through a read error. This rearrangement joins TRBV12-3 or TRBV12-4 to TRBJ1-1; maybe TRBD1 (6 bases). CDR3 length: 16 residues. The CDR3 reads CASSQITGHQNTEAFF. The CDR3 region has the DNA TGTGCCAGCAGCCAAATCACGGGACATCAGAACACTGAGGCTTTCTTT.

This chain joins TRBV4-1 and TRBJ2-1; 8 nucleotides align to TRBD2. The CDR3 loop spans 15 amino acids. Trimming cost V 4 bases and J 4 bases; bases outside gene matches: 6. CDR1 is MGHRA, CDR2 YSYEKL, per germline. CDR3 sequence: CASSPATSGYNEQFF. DNA of the CDR3: TGCGCCAGCAGCCCCGCTACTAGCGGATACAATGAGCAGTTCTTC.